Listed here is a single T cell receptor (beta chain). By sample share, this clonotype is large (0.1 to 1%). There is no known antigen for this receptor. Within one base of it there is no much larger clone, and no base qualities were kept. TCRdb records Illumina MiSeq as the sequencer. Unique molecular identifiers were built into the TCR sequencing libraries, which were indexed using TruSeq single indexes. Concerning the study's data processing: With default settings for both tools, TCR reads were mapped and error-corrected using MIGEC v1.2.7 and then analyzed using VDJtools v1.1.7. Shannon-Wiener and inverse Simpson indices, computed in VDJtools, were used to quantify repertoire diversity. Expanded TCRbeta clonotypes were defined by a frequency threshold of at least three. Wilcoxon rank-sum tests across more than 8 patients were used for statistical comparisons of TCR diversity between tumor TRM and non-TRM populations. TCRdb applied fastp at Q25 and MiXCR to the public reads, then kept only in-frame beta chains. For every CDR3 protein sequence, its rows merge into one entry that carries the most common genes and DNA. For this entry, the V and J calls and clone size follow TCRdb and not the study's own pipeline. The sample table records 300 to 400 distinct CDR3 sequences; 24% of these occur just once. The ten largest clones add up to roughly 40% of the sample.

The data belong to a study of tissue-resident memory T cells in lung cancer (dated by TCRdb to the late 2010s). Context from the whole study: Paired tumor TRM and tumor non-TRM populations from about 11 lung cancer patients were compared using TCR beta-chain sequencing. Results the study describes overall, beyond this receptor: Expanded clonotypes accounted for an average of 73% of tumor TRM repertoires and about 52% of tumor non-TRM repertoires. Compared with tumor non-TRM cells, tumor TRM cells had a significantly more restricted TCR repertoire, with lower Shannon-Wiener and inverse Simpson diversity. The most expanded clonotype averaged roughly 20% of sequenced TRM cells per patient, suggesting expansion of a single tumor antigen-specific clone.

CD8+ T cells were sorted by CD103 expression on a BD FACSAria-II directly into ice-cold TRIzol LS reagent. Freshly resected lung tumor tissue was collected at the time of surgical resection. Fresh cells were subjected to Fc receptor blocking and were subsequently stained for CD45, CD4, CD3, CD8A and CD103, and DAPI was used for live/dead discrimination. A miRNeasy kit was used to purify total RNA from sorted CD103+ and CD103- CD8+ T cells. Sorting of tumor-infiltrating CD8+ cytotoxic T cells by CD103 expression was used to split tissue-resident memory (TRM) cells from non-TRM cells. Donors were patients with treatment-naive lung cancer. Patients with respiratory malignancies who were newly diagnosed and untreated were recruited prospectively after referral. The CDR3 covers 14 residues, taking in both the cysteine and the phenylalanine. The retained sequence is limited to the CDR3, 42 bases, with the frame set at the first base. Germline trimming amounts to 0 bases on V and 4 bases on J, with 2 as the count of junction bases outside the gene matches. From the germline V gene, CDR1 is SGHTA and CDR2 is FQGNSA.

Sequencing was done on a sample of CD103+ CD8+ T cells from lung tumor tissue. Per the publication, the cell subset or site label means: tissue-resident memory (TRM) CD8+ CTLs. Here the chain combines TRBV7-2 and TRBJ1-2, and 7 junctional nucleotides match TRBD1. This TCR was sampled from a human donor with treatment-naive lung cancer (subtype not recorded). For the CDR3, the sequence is CASSLAGTAYGYTF. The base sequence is TGTGCCAGCAGCTTAGCGGGGACAGCCTATGGCTACACCTTC.